A selection of T cell receptor beta chains follows, all from one sample in a study of beta chain features in type 1 diabetes. Measured with immunoSEQ multiplex PCR; TCRdb has only the in-frame clones, and not every one. The table lists fewer than 200,000 clones, around an eighth of them singletons. Input material: central memory CD4+ T cells from blood. The receptors were gathered from a woman aged 18 to 35 in good health. Both conserved end residues are part of each CDR3. A D gene is named only where the DNA matches it firmly. The size of a clone is reported for some rows only, either as once, few or many, or as a class for expanded clones.

abundance	v_gene	d_gene	len	j_gene	CDR3nt	CDR3aa
.	TRBV29-1	.	14	TRBJ1-2	TGCAGCGTTGAAGAGTCGCTCCGGAGGAGCCGCTACACCTTC	CSVEESLRRSRYTF
.	TRBV11-2	TRBD1	13	TRBJ2-3	TGTGCCAGCAGCACACAGGGGGTATCTACGCAGTATTTT	CASSTQGVSTQYF
.	TRBV5-6	.	13	TRBJ1-2	TGTGCCAGCAGACTGGGCAGAAACTATGGCTACACCTTC	CASRLGRNYGYTF
few	TRBV30	TRBD2	13	TRBJ2-7	TGTGCCTGGAGTCCAGGACTAGCGTATGAGCAGTACTTC	CAWSPGLAYEQYF
.	TRBV30	.	12	TRBJ2-7	TGTGCCTCACTCGGACTCTCCTACGAGCAGTACTTC	CASLGLSYEQYF
few	TRBV7-9	TRBD2	16	TRBJ2-5	TGTGCCAGCAGCTTAGAGGTTAGCGGGGGTCCCGAGACCCAGTACTTC	CASSLEVSGGPETQYF
.	TRBV7-3	.	14	TRBJ1-2	TGTGCCAGCAGCCCAAAAGGGGATGGTTACGGCTACACCTTC	CASSPKGDGYGYTF
.	TRBV30	.	14	TRBJ1-1	TGTGCCTGGAGAAGGGGCAGGGCTGGCACTGAAGCTTTCTTT	CAWRRGRAGTEAFF
few	TRBV7-2	TRBD2	16	TRBJ2-7	TGTGCCAGCAGCTCTTCGGGGCTAGCGGGCGTCTACGAGCAGTACTTC	CASSSSGLAGVYEQYF
.	TRBV9	TRBD2	16	TRBJ2-7	TGTGCCAGCAGCGCTAGCGGGAGGAACTACCTCGACGAGCAGTACTTC	CASSASGRNYLDEQYF
.	TRBV28	TRBD2	16	TRBJ2-7	TGTGCCAGCAGTTTAAGCGGGACTAGCGGATCCTACGAGCAGTACTTC	CASSLSGTSGSYEQYF
.	TRBV11-2	.	13	TRBJ2-3	TGTGCCAGCAGCTTATGGGGCGCAGATACGCAGTATTTT	CASSLWGADTQYF
.	TRBV12-5	TRBD2	17	TRBJ2-7	TGTGCTAGTGGCCGGACGGGGACTAGCGGGAGCACCTACGAGCAGTACTTC	CASGRTGTSGSTYEQYF
few	TRBV28	TRBD2	13	TRBJ2-3	TGTGCCAGCAGTCCGCGACTAGCTGATACGCAGTATTTT	CASSPRLADTQYF
few	TRBV29-1	.	14	TRBJ1-5	TGCAGCGTCGCGACAGGTTATAGCAATCAGCCCCAGCATTTT	CSVATGYSNQPQHF
few	TRBV10-3	.	14	TRBJ2-1	TGTGCCATCAAGGAACCGACAGAAAACAATGAGCAGTTCTTC	CAIKEPTENNEQFF
few	TRBV7-2	TRBD2	15	TRBJ2-7	TGTGCCAGCAGCTCGTCAGGGACTAGGGCCTACGAGCAGTACTTC	CASSSSGTRAYEQYF
.	TRBV18	.	16	TRBJ1-4	TGTGCCAGCTCTCGGCACCGGGGGTCGACTAATGAAAAACTGTTTTTT	CASSRHRGSTNEKLFF
.	TRBV9	TRBD2	15	TRBJ2-3	TGTGCCAGCAGCTGGGTTGGGGAGGGCCGAGATACGCAGTATTTT	CASSWVGEGRDTQYF
few	TRBV5-1	.	15	TRBJ1-5	TGCGCCAGCAGCTTGTCGTCGGGTGGCAATCAGCCCCAGCATTTT	CASSLSSGGNQPQHF
many	TRBV1	.	13	TRBJ2-7	TGCACCAGCAGCCGGAGACGCTCCTACGAGCAGTACTTC	CTSSRRRSYEQYF
few	TRBV28	.	15	TRBJ2-5	TGTGCCAGCAGTCTTCACCGGACAAATCAAGAGACCCAGTACTTC	CASSLHRTNQETQYF
few	TRBV7-9	.	12	TRBJ2-7	TGTGCCAGCTCACCTAAAGACTACGAGCAGTACTTC	CASSPKDYEQYF
many	TRBV23-1	TRBD1	16	TRBJ2-3	TGCGCCAGCAGTCAATCGCCAGGGGGCATGGCAGATACGCAGTATTTT	CASSQSPGGMADTQYF
few	TRBV7-8	TRBD2	14	TRBJ2-3	TGTGCCAGCAGTCAGACTAGCGTCACAGATACGCAGTATTTT	CASSQTSVTDTQYF
.	TRBV5-1	.	14	TRBJ2-1	TGCGCCAGCAGCTTGGCCCAGGAAAGGGGTGAGCAGTTCTTC	CASSLAQERGEQFF
.	TRBV7-2	.	12	TRBJ2-7	TGTGCCAGCAGCTTCACTTCCTACGAGCAGTACTTC	CASSFTSYEQYF
few	TRBV30	.	13	TRBJ2-1	TGTGCCTGGGGAGGGGCAGGCTACAATGAGCAGTTCTTC	CAWGGAGYNEQFF
.	TRBV28	.	15	TRBJ2-4	TGTGCCAGCAGTTTAGGGGGCAGCATCAAAAACATTCAGTACTTC	CASSLGGSIKNIQYF
.	TRBV7-6	.	17	TRBJ2-5	TGTGCCAGCAGCCGTTTTCAGGGTAGCGGAGGCATGGAGACCCAGTACTTC	CASSRFQGSGGMETQYF
.	TRBV15	.	13	TRBJ1-3	TGTGCCACCAGCAGAGATCCGGCGGACACCATATATTTT	CATSRDPADTIYF
.	TRBV5-4	.	15	TRBJ2-1	TGTGCCAGCAGCTTATCTGGGAGGACCTACAATGAGCAGTTCTTC	CASSLSGRTYNEQFF
.	TRBV5-1	.	14	TRBJ1-1	TGCGCCAGCAGCTTGGTGGCAGAGAACACTGAAGCTTTCTTT	CASSLVAENTEAFF
.	TRBV2	.	12	TRBJ2-7	TGTGCCAGCAGGATGGACAGCTACGAGCAGTACTTC	CASRMDSYEQYF
.	TRBV29-1	TRBD2	16	TRBJ2-3	TGCAGCGTGGGGGGGTTTAAGTTAGCGGCCGGAGATACGCAGTATTTT	CSVGGFKLAAGDTQYF
.	TRBV5-1	.	14	TRBJ2-5	TGCGCCAGCAGCGCAACTACAGGGCGGGAGACCCAGTACTTC	CASSATTGRETQYF
few	TRBV4-1	TRBD1	15	TRBJ1-2	TGCGCCAGCAGCCAAGACCCGGGACAGCTCTATGGCTACACCTTC	CASSQDPGQLYGYTF
few	TRBV5-1	TRBD1	14	TRBJ1-4	TGCGCCAGCAGCCCCAGGGGGCTGGAGGAAAAACTGTTTTTT	CASSPRGLEEKLFF
few	TRBV18	TRBD2	16	TRBJ2-1	TGTGCCAACCCCGCACGGGAGGGGAAGGGGTACAATGAGCAGTTCTTC	CANPAREGKGYNEQFF
.	TRBV7-2	.	15	TRBJ2-1	TGTGCCAGCCTTAAGACGGGACTGGTCTACAATGAGCAGTTCTTC	CASLKTGLVYNEQFF
.	TRBV27	.	14	TRBJ1-2	TGTGCCAGCAGTACAAAACCCACGGGTAGTGGCTACACCTTC	CASSTKPTGSGYTF
.	TRBV5-1	TRBD1	14	TRBJ1-4	TGCGCCAGCAGCGAGGGACAGACTAATGAAAAACTGTTTTTT	CASSEGQTNEKLFF
.	TRBV7-9	.	16	TRBJ2-5	TGTGCCAGCAGCTTAGCGCTAAGCGGGTCCCAAGAGACCCAGTACTTC	CASSLALSGSQETQYF
.	TRBV25-1	TRBD2	18	TRBJ2-7	TGTGCCAGCAGTGAGACCCCCCGGACTAGCGGGAGTCCCTACGAGCAGTACTTC	CASSETPRTSGSPYEQYF
.	TRBV5-1	.	13	TRBJ1-4	TGCGCCAGCAGCTCCAGAACTAATGAAAAACTGTTTTTT	CASSSRTNEKLFF
.	TRBV19	.	14	TRBJ1-1	TGTGCCAGTAGCCCTAGAGACCTGAACACTGAAGCTTTCTTT	CASSPRDLNTEAFF
few	TRBV9	TRBD2	15	TRBJ2-1	TGTGCCAGCAGTTTTACTAGCGGGATAGGGAATGAGCAGTTCTTC	CASSFTSGIGNEQFF
few	TRBV25-1	.	14	TRBJ2-6	TGTGCCAGCAGTAGCAACTCTGGGGCCAACGTCCTGACTTTC	CASSSNSGANVLTF
.	TRBV28	TRBD1	14	TRBJ1-2	TGTGCCAGCAGGAGACAGGGGGCTGGGGGTGGCTACACCTTC	CASRRQGAGGGYTF
.	TRBV28	.	14	TRBJ2-5	TGTGCCAGCAGTTCCGGGACACTTCAAGAGACCCAGTACTTC	CASSSGTLQETQYF
.	TRBV30	.	14	TRBJ2-1	TGTGCCTGGATGTTCGGGGGTTCCTACAATGAGCAGTTCTTC	CAWMFGGSYNEQFF
many	TRBV30	.	12	TRBJ1-1	TGTGCCTGGAGTCCCACAAACACTGAAGCTTTCTTT	CAWSPTNTEAFF